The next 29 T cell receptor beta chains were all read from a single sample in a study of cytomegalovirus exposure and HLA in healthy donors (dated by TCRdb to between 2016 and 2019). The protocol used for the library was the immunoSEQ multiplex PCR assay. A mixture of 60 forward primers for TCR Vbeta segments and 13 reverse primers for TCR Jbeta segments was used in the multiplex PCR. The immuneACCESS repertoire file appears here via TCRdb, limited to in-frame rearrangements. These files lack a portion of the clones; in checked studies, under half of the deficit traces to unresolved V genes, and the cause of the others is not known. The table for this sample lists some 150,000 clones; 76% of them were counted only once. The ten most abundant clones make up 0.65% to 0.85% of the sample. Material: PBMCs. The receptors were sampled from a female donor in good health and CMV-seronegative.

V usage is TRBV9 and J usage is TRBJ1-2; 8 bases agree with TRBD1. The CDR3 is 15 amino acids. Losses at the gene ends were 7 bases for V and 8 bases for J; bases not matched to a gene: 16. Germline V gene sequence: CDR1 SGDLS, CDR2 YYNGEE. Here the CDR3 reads CASSMGQDARGGYTF. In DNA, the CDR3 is TGTGCCAGCTCCATGGGACAGGACGCGAGGGGGGGCTACACCTTC.

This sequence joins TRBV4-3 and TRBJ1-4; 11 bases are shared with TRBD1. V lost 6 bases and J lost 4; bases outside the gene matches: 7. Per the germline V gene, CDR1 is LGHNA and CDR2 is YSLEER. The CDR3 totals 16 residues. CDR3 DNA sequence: TGCGCCAGCAGTGTGGACAGGGGGCGGTTTAATGAAAAACTGTTTTTT. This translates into CASSVDRGRFNEKLFF.

CDR3 amino acids: CASSVDSYGYTF. The DNA for the CDR3 is TGTGCCAGCAGTGTTGACAGCTATGGCTACACCTTC. The chain employs TRBV2 and TRBJ1-2, with a tentative D call TRBD1 (5 bases). The V gene's germline CDR1 is SNHLY and CDR2 FYNNEI. Trimming took 4 bases from V and 4 from J, leaving 7 bases between them. The CDR3 is made up of 12 amino acids.

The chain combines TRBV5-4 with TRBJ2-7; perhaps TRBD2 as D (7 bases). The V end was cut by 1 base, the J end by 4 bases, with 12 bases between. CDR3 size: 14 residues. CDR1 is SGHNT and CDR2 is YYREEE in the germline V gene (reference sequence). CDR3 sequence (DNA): TGTGCCAGCAGCTTGAGGGGGGGCGGGTACGAGCAGTACTTC. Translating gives CASSLRGGGYEQYF.

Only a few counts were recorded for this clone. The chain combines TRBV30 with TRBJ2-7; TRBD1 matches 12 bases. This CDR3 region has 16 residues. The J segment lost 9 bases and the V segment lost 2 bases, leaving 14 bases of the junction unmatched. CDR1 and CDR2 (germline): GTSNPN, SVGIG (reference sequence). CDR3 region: CAWSLWRGTGGSGQYF. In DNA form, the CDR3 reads TGTGCCTGGAGTTTGTGGCGGGGGACAGGGGGCTCGGGGCAGTACTTC.

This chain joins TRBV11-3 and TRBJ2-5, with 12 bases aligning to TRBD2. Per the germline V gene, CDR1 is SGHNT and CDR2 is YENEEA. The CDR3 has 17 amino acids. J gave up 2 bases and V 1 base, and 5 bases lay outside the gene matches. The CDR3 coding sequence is TGTGCCAGCAGCTTAGGGGCCACTAGCGGGGGGCAAGAGACCCAGTACTTC. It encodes CASSLGATSGGQETQYF.

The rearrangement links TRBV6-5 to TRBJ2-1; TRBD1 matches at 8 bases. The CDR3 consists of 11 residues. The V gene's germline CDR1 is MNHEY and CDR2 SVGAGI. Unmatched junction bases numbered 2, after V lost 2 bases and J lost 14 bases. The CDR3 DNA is TGTGCCAGCAGTTACCTGGGACAGGAGTTCTTC. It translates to CASSYLGQEFF.

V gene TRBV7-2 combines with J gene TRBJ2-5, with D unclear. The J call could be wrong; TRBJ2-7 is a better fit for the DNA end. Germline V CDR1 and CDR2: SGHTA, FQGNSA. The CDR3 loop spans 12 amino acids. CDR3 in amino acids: CASSLDFSEQYF. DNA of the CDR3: TGTGCCAGCAGCTTAGACTTTTCCGAGCAGTACTTC.

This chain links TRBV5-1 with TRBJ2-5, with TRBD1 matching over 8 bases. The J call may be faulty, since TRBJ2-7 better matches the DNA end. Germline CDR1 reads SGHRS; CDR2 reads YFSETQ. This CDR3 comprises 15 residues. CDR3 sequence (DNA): TGCGCCAGCAGCTTACTTGGGACAGGTGCCTACGAGCAGTACTTC. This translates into CASSLLGTGAYEQYF.

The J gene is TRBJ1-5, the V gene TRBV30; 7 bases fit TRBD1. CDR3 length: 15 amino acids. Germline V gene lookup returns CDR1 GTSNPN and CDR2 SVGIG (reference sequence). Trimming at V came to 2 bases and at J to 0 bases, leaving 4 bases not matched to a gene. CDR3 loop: CAWSPGTASNQPQHF. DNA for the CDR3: TGTGCCTGGAGTCCCGGGACAGCTAGCAATCAGCCCCAGCATTTT. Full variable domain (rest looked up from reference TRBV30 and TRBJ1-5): SQTIHQWPATLVQPVGSPLSLECTVEGTSNPNLYWYRQAAGRGLQLLFYSVGIGQISSEVPQNLSASRPQDRQFILSSKKLLLSDSGFYLCAWSPGTASNQPQHFGDGTRLSIL.

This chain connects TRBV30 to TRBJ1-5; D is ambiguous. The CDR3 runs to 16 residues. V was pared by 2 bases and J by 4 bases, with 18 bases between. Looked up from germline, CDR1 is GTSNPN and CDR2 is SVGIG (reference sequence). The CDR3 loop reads CAWSPSRGGGNQPQHF. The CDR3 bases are TGTGCCTGGAGTCCTTCCCGGGGAGGTGGGAATCAGCCCCAGCATTTT.

The CDR3 DNA sequence: TGTGCCAGCAGTTTATCTGGACTTAATACGCAGTATTTT. Amino acid sequence: CASSLSGLNTQYF. This chain uses TRBV27 with TRBJ2-3, with a weak D call TRBD2 (5 bases). The CDR3 length is 13 residues. Germline lookup yields CDR1 MNHEY and CDR2 SMNVEV (reference sequence). Trimming shortened V by 0 bases and J by 7 bases, and 8 bases separated the two germline ends.

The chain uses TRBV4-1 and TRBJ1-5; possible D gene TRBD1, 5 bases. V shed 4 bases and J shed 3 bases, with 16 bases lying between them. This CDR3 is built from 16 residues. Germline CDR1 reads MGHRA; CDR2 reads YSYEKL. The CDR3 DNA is TGCGCCAGCAGCCGATTACCACAGGTTTACAATCAGCCCCAGCATTTT. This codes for CASSRLPQVYNQPQHF.

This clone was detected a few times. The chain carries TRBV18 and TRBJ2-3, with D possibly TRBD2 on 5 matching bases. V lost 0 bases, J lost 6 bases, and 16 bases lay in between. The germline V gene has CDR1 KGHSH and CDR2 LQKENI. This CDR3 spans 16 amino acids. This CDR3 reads CASSPPSVPPGDTQYF. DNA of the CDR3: TGTGCCAGCTCACCACCTTCGGTCCCCCCGGGGGATACGCAGTATTTT.

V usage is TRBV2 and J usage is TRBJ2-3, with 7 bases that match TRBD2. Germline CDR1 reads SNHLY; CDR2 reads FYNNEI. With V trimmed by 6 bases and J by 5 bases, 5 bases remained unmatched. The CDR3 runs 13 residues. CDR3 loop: CASRGRALDTQYF. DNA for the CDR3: TGTGCCAGCAGAGGGAGGGCCTTAGATACGCAGTATTTT.

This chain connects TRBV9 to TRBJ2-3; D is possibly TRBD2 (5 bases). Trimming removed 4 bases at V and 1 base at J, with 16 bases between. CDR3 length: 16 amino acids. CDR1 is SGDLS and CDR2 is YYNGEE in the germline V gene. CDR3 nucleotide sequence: TGTGCCAGCAGCCCGATTACGGCGGGCGGCACAGATACGCAGTATTTT. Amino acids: CASSPITAGGTDTQYF.

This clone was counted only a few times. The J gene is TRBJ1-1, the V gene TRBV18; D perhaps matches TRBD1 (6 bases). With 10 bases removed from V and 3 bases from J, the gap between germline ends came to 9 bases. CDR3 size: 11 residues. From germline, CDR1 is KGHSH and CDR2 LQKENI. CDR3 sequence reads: CATRGDTEAFF. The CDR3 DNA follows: TGTGCCACCAGGGGTGACACTGAAGCTTTCTTT.

CDR3 coding DNA: TGTGCCAGCAGTGAAGCCGGGGAGAATTCACCCCTCCACTTT. This sequence encodes CASSEAGENSPLHF. The chain couples TRBV6-1 to TRBJ1-6; no firm D call. Trimming removed 0 bases from V and 7 bases from J, with 7 bases in between. This CDR3 comprises 14 residues. The germline V gene encodes CDR1 MNHNS and CDR2 SASEGT.

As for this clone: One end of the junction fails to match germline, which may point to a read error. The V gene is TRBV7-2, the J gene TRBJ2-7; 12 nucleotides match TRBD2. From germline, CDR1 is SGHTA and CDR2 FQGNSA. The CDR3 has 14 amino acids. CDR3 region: CASSSSGTSGPFLF. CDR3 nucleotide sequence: TGTGCCAGCAGTTCCTCCGGGACTAGCGGGCCTTTTCTATTC.

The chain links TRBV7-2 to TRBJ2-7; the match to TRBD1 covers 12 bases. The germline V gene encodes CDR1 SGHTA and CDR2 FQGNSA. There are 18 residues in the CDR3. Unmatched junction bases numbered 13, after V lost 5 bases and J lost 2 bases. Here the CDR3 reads CASSIRTGQGATAYEQYF. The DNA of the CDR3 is TGTGCCAGCAGCATTCGAACGGGACAGGGGGCCACCGCCTACGAGCAGTACTTC. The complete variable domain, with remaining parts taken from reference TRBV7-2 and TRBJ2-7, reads GAGVSQSPSNKVTEKGKDVELRCDPISGHTALYWYRQSLGQGLEFLIYFQGNSAPDKSGLPSDRFSAERTGGSVSTLTIQRTQQEDSAVYLCASSIRTGQGATAYEQYFGPGTRLTVT.

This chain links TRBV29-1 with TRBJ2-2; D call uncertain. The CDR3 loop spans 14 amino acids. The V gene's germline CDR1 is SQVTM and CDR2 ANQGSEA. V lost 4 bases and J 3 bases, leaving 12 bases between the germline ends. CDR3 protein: CSVASLGYTGELFF. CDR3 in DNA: TGCAGCGTTGCCTCCCTCGGGTACACCGGGGAGCTGTTTTTT.

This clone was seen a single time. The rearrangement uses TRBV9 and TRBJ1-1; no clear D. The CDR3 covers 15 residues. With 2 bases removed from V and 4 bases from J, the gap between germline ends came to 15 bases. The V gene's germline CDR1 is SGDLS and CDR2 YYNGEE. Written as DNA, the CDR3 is TGTGCCAGCAGCGTTGGGCCGTTAAAGGCCACTGAAGCTTTCTTT. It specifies CASSVGPLKATEAFF.

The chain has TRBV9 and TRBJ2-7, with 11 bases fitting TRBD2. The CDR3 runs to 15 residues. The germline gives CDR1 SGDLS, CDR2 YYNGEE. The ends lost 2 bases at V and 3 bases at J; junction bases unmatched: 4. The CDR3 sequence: CASSVTGTSGYEQYF. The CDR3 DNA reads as TGTGCCAGCAGCGTCACGGGGACTAGCGGCTACGAGCAGTACTTC.

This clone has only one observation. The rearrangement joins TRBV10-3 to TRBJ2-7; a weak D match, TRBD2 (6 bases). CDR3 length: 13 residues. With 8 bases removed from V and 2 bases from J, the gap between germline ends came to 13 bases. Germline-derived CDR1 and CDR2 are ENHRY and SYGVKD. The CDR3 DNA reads TGTGCCATCCAAAGCGGGCTTGCCTACGAGCAGTACTTC. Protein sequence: CAIQSGLAYEQYF.

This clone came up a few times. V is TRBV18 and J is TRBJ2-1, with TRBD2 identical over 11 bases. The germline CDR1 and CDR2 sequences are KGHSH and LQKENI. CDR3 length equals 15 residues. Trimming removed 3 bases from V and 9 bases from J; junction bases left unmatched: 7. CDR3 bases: TGTGCCAGCTCACCGGGACTAGCGGCCTTGGGTGAGCAGTTCTTC. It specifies CASSPGLAALGEQFF. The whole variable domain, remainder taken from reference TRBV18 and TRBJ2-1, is NAGVMQNPRHLVRRRGQEARLRCSPMKGHSHVYWYRQLPEEGLKFMVYLQKENIIDESGMPKERFSAEFPKEGPSILRIQQVVRGDSAAYFCASSPGLAALGEQFFGPGTRLTVL.

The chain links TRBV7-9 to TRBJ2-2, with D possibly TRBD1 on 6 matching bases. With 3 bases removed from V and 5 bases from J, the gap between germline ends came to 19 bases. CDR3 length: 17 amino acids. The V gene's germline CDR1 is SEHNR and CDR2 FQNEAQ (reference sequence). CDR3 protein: CASSLTGGRAYTGELFF. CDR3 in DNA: TGTGCCAGCAGCTTGACAGGCGGCCGGGCTTATACCGGGGAGCTGTTTTTT.

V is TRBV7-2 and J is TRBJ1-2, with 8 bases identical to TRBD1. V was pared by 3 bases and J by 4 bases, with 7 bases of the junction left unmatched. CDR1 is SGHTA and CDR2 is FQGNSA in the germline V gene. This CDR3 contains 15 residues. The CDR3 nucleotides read TGTGCCAGCAGCTTGGAACAGGGGGGTAGCTATGGCTACACCTTC. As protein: CASSLEQGGSYGYTF.

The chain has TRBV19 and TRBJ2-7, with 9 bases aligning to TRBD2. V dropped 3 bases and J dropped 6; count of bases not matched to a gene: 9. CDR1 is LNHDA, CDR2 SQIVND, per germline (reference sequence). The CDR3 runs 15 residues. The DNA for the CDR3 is TGTGCCAGTAGTATCGGTAGCGGGAGAAATAGCGAGCAGTACTTC. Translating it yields CASSIGSGRNSEQYF.

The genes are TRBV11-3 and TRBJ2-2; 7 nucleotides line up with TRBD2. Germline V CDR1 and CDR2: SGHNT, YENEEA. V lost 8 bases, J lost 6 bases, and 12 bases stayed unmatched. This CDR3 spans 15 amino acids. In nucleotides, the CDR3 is TGTGCCAGCCATCCCGGGGGAGGGCGGGCCGGGGAGCTGTTTTTT. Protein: CASHPGGGRAGELFF.